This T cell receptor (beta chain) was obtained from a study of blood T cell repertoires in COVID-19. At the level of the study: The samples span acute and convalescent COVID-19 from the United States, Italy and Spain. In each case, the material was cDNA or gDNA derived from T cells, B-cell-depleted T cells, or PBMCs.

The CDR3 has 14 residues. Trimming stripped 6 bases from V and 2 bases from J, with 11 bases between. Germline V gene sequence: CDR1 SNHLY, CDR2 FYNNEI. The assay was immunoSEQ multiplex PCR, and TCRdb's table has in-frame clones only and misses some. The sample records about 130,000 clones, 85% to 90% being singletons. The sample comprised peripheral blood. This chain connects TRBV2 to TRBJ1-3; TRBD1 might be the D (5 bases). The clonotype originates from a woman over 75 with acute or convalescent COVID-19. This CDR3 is CASRRIGAGNTIYF. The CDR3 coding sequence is TGTGCCAGCAGAAGGATAGGGGCTGGAAACACCATATATTTT.